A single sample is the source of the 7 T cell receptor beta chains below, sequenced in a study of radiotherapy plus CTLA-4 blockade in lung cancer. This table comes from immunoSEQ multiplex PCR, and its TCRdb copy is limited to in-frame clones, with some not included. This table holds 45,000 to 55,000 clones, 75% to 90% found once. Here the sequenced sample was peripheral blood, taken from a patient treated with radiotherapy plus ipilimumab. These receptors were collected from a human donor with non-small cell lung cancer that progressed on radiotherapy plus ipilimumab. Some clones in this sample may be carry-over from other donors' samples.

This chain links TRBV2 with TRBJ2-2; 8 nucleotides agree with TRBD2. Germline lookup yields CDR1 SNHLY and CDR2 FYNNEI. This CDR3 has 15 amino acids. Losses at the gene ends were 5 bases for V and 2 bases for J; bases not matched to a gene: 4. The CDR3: CASSSGGHNTGELFF. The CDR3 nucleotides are TGTGCCAGCAGTTCGGGGGGGCACAACACCGGGGAGCTGTTTTTT.

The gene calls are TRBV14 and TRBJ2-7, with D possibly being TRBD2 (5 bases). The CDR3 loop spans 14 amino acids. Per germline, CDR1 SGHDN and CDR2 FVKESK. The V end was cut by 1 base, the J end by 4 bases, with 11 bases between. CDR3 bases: TGTGCCAGCAGCCAAGTTCATTCGGGATACGAGCAGTACTTC. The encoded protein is CASSQVHSGYEQYF.

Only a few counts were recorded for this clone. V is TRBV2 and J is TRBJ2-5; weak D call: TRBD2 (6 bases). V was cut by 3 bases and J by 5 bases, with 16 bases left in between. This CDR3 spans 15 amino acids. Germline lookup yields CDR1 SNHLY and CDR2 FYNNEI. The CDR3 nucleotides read TGTGCCAGCAGTGATCGGGCGGGGAGAGGGGAGACCCAGTACTTC. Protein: CASSDRAGRGETQYF.

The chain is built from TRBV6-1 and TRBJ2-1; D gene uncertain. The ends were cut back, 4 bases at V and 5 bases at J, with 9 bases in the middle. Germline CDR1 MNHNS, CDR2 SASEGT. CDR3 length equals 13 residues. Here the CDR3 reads CASSVMGHNEQFF. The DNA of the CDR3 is TGTGCCAGCAGTGTCATGGGCCACAATGAGCAGTTCTTC.

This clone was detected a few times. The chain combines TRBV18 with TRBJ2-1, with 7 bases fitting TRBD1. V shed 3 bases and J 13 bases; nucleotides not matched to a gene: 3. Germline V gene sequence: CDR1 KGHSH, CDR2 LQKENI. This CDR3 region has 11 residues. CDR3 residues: CASSPDRSQFF. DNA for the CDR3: TGTGCCAGCTCACCGGACAGGAGTCAGTTCTTC.

CDR3 DNA sequence: TGTGCCAGCAGTTACTCGAACCCGGACAGGGGGTTTGGCTACACCTTC. Its translation: CASSYSNPDRGFGYTF. The rearrangement uses TRBV6-5 and TRBJ1-2; 10 bases match TRBD1. V shed 0 bases and J 7 bases; nucleotides not matched to a gene: 8. This CDR3 has 16 residues. CDR1 MNHEY and CDR2 SVGAGI come from the germline V gene.

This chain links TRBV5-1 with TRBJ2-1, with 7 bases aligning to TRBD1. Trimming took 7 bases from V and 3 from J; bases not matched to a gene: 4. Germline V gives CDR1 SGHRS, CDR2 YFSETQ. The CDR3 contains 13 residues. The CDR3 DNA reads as TGCGCCAGCGGACAGGAAAGCTACAATGAGCAGTTCTTC. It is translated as CASGQESYNEQFF.